These T cell receptor beta chains were read from a single sample in a study of vaccination effects on CD4 cells after COVID-19. These receptors have no identified antigens. Repertoires were generated with immunoSEQ multiplex PCR, while TCRdb's copy carries only in-frame clones and drops some. The sample lists roughly 61,000 clones, approximately 80% seen once, with 2.5% in the top ten. The specimen comprised CD4+ T cells from PBMCs cultured with HCoV-229E spike peptides, sampled before COVID-19 vaccination. Receptors were obtained from a human donor who received a COVID-19 vaccine. CDR3s include the opening cysteine and the closing phenylalanine or tryptophan.

cdr3_length,v_call,cdr3_aa
13,TRBV24-1,CATSRTEQETQYF
14,TRBV7-2,CASSLDRGQETQYF
17,TRBV7-2,CASSPSIRFLRRETQYF
13,TRBV5-4,CASSPSGSEGYTF
13,TRBV27,CASSYVRHTEAFF
12,TRBV2,CASSVHGAEAFF
14,TRBV3-1/TRBV3-2,CASSQGVTVPPLHF
14,TRBV6-5,CASIQSGRNQPQHF
15,TRBV19,CASSTTVASNTEAFF
15,TRBV18,CASSDQGQGHEKLFF
15,TRBV2,CASSGRAGRRDTQYF